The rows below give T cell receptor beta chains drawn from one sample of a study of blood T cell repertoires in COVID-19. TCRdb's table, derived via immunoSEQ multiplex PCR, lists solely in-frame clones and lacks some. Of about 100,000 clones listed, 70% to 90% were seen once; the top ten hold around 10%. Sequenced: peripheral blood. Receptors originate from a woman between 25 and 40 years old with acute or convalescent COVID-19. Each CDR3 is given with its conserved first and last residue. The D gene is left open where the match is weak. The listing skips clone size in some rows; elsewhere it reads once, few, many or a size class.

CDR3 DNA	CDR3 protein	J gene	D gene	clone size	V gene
TGTGCCACCAGTCCCTCCTACACCGGGGAGCTGTTTTTT	CATSPSYTGELFF	TRBJ2-2	.	.	TRBV24-1
TGTGCCAGCAGTTACTCTGGGGAGAGGGAGCTGTTTTTT	CASSYSGERELFF	TRBJ2-2	.	.	TRBV6-2/TRBV6-3
TGTGCCAGCAGCTTCAAGGGGGGGACCGCGGAGACCCAGTACTTC	CASSFKGGTAETQYF	TRBJ2-5	.	.	TRBV11-2
TGTGCCAGCAGCTGGGCCGGGACAGGGGGCGAGGAGCAGTACTTC	CASSWAGTGGEEQYF	TRBJ2-7	TRBD1	.	TRBV5-4
TGTGCCAGCAGCGCAGGGGTGAACACTGAAGCTTTCTTT	CASSAGVNTEAFF	TRBJ1-1	.	.	TRBV5-4
TGTGCCAGCAGCTCCTATACAGGGTTGTACGAGCAGTACTTC	CASSSYTGLYEQYF	TRBJ2-7	.	few	TRBV7-9
TGTGCCAGCAGTTACGACAGGCACGGCTACACCTTC	CASSYDRHGYTF	TRBJ1-2	.	.	TRBV6-5
TGTGCCAGCAGCCGGGGACTAGCGGACAATGAGCAGTTCTTC	CASSRGLADNEQFF	TRBJ2-1	TRBD2	.	TRBV6-5
TGTGCCAGCAGCCCCCCTGGTGCGTACAATGAGCAGTTCTTC	CASSPPGAYNEQFF	TRBJ2-1	.	.	TRBV11-3
TGTGCCAGCAGCAAAGACCCCCTCTCTAGCTACGAGCAGTACTTC	CASSKDPLSSYEQYF	TRBJ2-7	.	.	TRBV21-1
TGTGCCAGCAGCTTATGGGGGCAAGGAAACACCATATATTTT	CASSLWGQGNTIYF	TRBJ1-3	.	.	TRBV11-3
TGTGCCAGCAGTTGGTCGGGACAGCCCTATTCTGGGGCCAACGTCCTGACTTTC	CASSWSGQPYSGANVLTF	TRBJ2-6	TRBD1	.	TRBV27
TGTGCCAGCAGTTTACGCGGGAGCCCCTTAGCTAACTATGGCTACACCTTC	CASSLRGSPLANYGYTF	TRBJ1-2	.	few	TRBV28
TGTGCCAGCAGTTTAGCAGGTGTCGGCGAGCAGTACTTC	CASSLAGVGEQYF	TRBJ2-7	.	.	TRBV27
TGTGCCAGCAGTTACGACAGGGTTCAGCCCCAGCATTTT	CASSYDRVQPQHF	TRBJ1-5	TRBD1	.	TRBV27
TGTGCCAGCAGTGACCCATGGGGCGGGGGGGCCCCAGATACGCAGTATTTT	CASSDPWGGGAPDTQYF	TRBJ2-3	TRBD2	.	TRBV6-1
TGTGCCAGCAGCCAGGGGGGTCAGCCCCAGCATTTT	CASSQGGQPQHF	TRBJ1-5	.	.	TRBV3-1/TRBV3-2
TGTGCCAGCAGTTACTCGAGTGGGGCCAACGTCCTGACTTTC	CASSYSSGANVLTF	TRBJ2-6	.	few	TRBV6-5
TGTGCCAGTTACCGGGACAGGGAGGAGGGTAAGTATGGCTACACCTTC	CASYRDREEGKYGYTF	TRBJ1-2	TRBD1	.	TRBV25-1
TGTGCCAGCAGTTTGAGGTATCAGCCCCAGCATTTT	CASSLRYQPQHF	TRBJ1-5	.	.	TRBV28
TGTGCCAGCAGGCCAGGGGGAAGTGGGACTGAAGCTTTCTTT	CASRPGGSGTEAFF	TRBJ1-1	TRBD1	.	TRBV25-1
TGCGCCAGCAGCTACAATTATGGGAGCTACGAGCAGTACTTC	CASSYNYGSYEQYF	TRBJ2-7	.	.	TRBV5-1
TGTGCCAGCAGCGTAGGGGGGACAGATTACAATGAGCAGTTCTTC	CASSVGGTDYNEQFF	TRBJ2-1	TRBD1	.	TRBV9
TGTGCCAGCAGTTTCCCCGGGACTTTTAATGGCTACACCTTC	CASSFPGTFNGYTF	TRBJ1-2	.	.	TRBV7-2
TGTGCCAGCAGTGAAGAAGGGAGGATGAACACTGAAGCTTTCTTT	CASSEEGRMNTEAFF	TRBJ1-1	.	.	TRBV2
TGTGCCAGCAGTTTAGGGGCGGGACAGGGTAGCGCAGATACGCAGTATTTT	CASSLGAGQGSADTQYF	TRBJ2-3	TRBD1	.	TRBV27
TGTGCCAGCAGCCAAGGAGGGACGGGGGGGACAGATACGCAGTATTTT	CASSQGGTGGTDTQYF	TRBJ2-3	TRBD2	.	TRBV4-2
TGTGCCAGCAGCCAGGACAGAAATTCACCCCTCCACTTT	CASSQDRNSPLHF	TRBJ1-6	.	.	TRBV6-5
TGTGCCAGCATCCCCGGGACAGGGAATAAGGATACGCAGTATTTT	CASIPGTGNKDTQYF	TRBJ2-3	TRBD1	.	TRBV2
TGTGCCAGCAGCCGACTAGCGGGGGCTAGGGATACGCAGTATTTT	CASSRLAGARDTQYF	TRBJ2-3	TRBD2	.	TRBV11-2
TGTGCCAGCAGCCAGGACAGTAATTCACCCCTCCACTTT	CASSQDSNSPLHF	TRBJ1-6	.	.	TRBV4-2
TGTGCCACCAGCAACCGGGACAGGGGCGGCGAAAAACTGTTTTTT	CATSNRDRGGEKLFF	TRBJ1-4	TRBD1	.	TRBV15
TGTGCCAGCAGTTTCTCGACAGGCGTGAACACTGAAGCTTTCTTT	CASSFSTGVNTEAFF	TRBJ1-1	.	.	TRBV27
TGTGCCAGCAGCTTAGGGTCGGGGAGAGGTCAGCCCCAGCATTTT	CASSLGSGRGQPQHF	TRBJ1-5	.	.	TRBV11-2
TGTGCCAGCAGTTTATGGCAGGGGGCGAACACTGAAGCTTTCTTT	CASSLWQGANTEAFF	TRBJ1-1	TRBD1	.	TRBV27
TGTGCCAGCAGCGGACTAGCGGGGGGGCCAAGTGGCTCCTACGAGCAGTACTTC	CASSGLAGGPSGSYEQYF	TRBJ2-7	TRBD2	.	TRBV27
TGTGCCGGGACAGGGAACACCGGGGAGCTGTTTTTT	CAGTGNTGELFF	TRBJ2-2	TRBD1	once	TRBV30